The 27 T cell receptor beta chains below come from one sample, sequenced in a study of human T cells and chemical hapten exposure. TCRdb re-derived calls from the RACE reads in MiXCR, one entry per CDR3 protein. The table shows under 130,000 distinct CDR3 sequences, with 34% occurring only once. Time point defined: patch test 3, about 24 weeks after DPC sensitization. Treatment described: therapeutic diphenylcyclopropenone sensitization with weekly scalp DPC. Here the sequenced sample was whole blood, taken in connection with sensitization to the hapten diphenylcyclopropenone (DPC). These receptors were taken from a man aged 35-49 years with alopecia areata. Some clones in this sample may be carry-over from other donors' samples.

CDR3 protein: CASSSAVTGKREAFF. The DNA for the CDR3 is TGTGCCAGCAGCTCCGCCGTAACAGGGAAACGTGAAGCTTTCTTT. The V gene is TRBV6-5, the J gene TRBJ1-1; a possible D gene is TRBD1 (6 bases). The CDR3 runs to 15 residues. Germline V gene lookup returns CDR1 MNHEY and CDR2 SVGAGI. Trimming took 6 bases from V and 7 from J, leaving 21 bases between them.

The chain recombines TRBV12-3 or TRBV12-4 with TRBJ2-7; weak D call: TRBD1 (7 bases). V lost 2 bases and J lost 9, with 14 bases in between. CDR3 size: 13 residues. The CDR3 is CASSLFQGGRQYV. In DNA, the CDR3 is TGTGCCAGCAGTTTATTCCAGGGGGGACGGCAGTACGTC.

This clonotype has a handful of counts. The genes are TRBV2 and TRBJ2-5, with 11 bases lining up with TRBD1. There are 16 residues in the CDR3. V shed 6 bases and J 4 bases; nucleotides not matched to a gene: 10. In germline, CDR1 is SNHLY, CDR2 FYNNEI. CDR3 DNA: TGTGCCAGCAGGGACGAGGGGACAGGGGGTAGAGAGACCCAGTACTTC. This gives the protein CASRDEGTGGRETQYF.

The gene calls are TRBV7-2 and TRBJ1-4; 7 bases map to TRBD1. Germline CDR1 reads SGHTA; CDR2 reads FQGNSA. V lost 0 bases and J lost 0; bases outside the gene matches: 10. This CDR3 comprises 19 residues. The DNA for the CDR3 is TGTGCCAGCAGCTTAGCGTTGACAGGGTCTTTTTCAACTAATGAAAAACTGTTTTTT. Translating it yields CASSLALTGSFSTNEKLFF. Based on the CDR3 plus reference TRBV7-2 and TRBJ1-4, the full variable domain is GAGVSQSPSNKVTEKGKDVELRCDPISGHTALYWYRQSLGQGLEFLIYFQGNSAPDKSGLPSDRFSAERTGGSVSTLTIQRTQQEDSAVYLCASSLALTGSFSTNEKLFFGSGTQLSVL.

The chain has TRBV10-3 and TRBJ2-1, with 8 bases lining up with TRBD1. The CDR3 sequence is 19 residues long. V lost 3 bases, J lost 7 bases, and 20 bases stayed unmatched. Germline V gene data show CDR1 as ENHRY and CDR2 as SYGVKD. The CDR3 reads CAISDHTTARGLFENEQFF. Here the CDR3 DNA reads TGTGCCATCAGTGATCATACTACTGCCAGGGGGCTCTTTGAAAATGAGCAGTTCTTC.

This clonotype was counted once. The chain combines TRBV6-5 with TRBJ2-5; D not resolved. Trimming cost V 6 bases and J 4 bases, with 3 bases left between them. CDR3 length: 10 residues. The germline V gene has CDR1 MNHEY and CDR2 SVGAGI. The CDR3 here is CASSGETQYF. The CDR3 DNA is TGTGCCAGCAGCGGAGAGACCCAGTACTTC.

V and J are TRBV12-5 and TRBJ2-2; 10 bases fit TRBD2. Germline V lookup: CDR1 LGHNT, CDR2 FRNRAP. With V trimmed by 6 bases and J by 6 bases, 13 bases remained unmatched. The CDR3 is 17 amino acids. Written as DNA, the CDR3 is TGTGCTAGTGGCCAACCGGGACTAGCGCTAGGGGCCGGGGAGCTGTTTTTT. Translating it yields CASGQPGLALGAGELFF.

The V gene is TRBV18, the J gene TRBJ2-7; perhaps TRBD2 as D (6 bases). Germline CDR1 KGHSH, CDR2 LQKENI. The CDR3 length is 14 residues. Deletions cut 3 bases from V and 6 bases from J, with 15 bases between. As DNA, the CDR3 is TGTGCCAGCTCACCGAGCTTGGAGGGAAGCGAGCAGTACTTC. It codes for CASSPSLEGSEQYF.

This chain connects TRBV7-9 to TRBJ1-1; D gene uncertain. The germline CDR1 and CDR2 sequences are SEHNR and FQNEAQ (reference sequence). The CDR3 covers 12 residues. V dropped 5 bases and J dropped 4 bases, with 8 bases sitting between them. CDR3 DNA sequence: TGTGCCAGCAGCCCCCACGGCACTGAAGCTTTCTTT. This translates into CASSPHGTEAFF.

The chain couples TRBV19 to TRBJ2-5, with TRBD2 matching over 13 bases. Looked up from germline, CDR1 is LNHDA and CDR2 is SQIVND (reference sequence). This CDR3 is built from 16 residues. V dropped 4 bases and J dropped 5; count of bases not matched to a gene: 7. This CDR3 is CASSTGTSGIGETQYF. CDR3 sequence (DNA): TGTGCCAGTAGTACCGGGACTAGCGGGATCGGCGAGACCCAGTACTTC.

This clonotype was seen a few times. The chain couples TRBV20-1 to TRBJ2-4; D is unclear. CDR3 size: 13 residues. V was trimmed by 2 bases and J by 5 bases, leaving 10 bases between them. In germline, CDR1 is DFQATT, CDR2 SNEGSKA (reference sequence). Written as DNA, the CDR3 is TGCAGTGCTAGATTGGGTAGCCAAAACATTCAGTACTTC. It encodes CSARLGSQNIQYF.

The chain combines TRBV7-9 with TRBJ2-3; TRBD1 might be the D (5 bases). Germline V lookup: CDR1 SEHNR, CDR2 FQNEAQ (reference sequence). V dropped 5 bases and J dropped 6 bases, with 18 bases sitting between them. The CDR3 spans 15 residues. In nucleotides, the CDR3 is TGTGCCAGCAGCCCACAAGGGGTTGCTTCGGATACGCAGTATTTT. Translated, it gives CASSPQGVASDTQYF.

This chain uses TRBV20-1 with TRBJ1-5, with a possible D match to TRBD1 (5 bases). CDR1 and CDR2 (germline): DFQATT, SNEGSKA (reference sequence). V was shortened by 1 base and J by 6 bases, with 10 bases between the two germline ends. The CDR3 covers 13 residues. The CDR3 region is CSARGTSGQPQHF. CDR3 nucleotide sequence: TGCAGTGCTAGAGGGACATCGGGTCAGCCCCAGCATTTT.

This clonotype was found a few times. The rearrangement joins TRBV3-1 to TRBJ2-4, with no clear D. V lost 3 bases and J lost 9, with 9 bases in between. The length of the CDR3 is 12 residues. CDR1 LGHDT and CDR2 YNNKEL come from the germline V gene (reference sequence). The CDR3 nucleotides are TGTGCCAGCAGCCAGAAGCTGGGCATTCAGTACTTC. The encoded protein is CASSQKLGIQYF.

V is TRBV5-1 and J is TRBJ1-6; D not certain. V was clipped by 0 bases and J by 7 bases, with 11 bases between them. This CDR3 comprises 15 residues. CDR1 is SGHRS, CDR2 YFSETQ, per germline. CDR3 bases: TGCGCCAGCAGCTTGGCACCGGCAGAGAATTCACCCCTCCACTTT. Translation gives CASSLAPAENSPLHF.

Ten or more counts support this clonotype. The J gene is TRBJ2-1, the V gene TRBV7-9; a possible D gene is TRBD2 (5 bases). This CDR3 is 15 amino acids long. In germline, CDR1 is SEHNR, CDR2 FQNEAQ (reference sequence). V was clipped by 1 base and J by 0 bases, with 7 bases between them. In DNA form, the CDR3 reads TGTGCCAGCAGCTTAGTGGAGGTCTCCTACAATGAGCAGTTCTTC. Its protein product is CASSLVEVSYNEQFF.

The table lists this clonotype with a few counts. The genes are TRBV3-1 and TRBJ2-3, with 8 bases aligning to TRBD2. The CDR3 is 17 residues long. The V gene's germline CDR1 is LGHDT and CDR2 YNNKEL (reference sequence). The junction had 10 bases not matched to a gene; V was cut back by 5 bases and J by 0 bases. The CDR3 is CASSSSQTSVSTDTQYF. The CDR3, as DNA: TGTGCCAGCAGCTCCTCCCAGACTAGCGTCAGCACAGATACGCAGTATTTT.

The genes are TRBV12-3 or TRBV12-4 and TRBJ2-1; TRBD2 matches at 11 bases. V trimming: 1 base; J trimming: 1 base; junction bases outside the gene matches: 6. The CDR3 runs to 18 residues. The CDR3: CASSLGSGRALSYNEQFF. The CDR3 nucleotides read TGTGCCAGCAGTTTAGGTAGCGGGAGGGCCCTATCCTACAATGAGCAGTTCTTC.

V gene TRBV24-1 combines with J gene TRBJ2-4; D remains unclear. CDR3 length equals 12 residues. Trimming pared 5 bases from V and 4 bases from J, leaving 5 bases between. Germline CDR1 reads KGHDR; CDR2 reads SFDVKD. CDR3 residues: CATSADKNIQYF. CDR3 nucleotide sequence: TGTGCCACCAGTGCGGATAAAAACATTCAGTACTTC.

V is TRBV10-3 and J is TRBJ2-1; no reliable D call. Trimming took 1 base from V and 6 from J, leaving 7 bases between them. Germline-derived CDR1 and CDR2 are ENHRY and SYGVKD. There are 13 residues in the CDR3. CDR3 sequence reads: CAISELEVNEQFF. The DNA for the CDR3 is TGTGCCATCAGTGAGTTAGAAGTCAATGAGCAGTTCTTC.

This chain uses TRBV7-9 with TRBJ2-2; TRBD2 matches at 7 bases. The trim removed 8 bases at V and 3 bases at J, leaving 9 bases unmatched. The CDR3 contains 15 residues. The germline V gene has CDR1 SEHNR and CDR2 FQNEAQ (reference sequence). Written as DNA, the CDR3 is TGTGCCAGCCACCCGGGACTATCCGACACCGGGGAGCTGTTTTTT. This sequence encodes CASHPGLSDTGELFF.

CDR3 residues: CSASDRGKRGAHQPQHF. The CDR3 DNA reads as TGCAGTGCCAGTGACAGGGGGAAGCGGGGAGCTCATCAGCCCCAGCATTTT. This chain connects TRBV20-1 to TRBJ1-5; TRBD1 agrees at 9 bases. Germline lookup yields CDR1 DFQATT and CDR2 SNEGSKA (reference sequence). The CDR3 runs 17 residues. Trimming at V came to 6 bases and at J to 5 bases, leaving 17 bases not matched to a gene.

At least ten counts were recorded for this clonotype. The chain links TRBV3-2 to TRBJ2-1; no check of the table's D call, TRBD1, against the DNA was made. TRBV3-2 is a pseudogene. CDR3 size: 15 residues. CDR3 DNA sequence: TGTGCCAGCAGACCCTGGCGGAGCTCCTACAATGAGCAGTTCTTC. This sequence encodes CASRPWRSSYNEQFF.

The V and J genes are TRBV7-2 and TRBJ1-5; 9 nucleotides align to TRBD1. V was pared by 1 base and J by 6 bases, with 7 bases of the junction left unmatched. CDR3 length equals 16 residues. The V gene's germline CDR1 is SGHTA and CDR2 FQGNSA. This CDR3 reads CASSLDPGQGGQPQHF. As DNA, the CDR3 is TGTGCCAGCAGCTTAGATCCGGGACAGGGCGGTCAGCCCCAGCATTTT. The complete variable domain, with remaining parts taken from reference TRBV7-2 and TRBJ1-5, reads GAGVSQSPSNKVTEKGKDVELRCDPISGHTALYWYRQSLGQGLEFLIYFQGNSAPDKSGLPSDRFSAERTGGSVSTLTIQRTQQEDSAVYLCASSLDPGQGGQPQHFGDGTRLSIL.

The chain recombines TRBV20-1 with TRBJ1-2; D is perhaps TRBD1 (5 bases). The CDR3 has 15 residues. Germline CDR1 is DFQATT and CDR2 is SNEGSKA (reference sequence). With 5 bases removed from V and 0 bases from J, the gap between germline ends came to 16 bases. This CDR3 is CSAWDPDLANYGYTF. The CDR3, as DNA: TGCAGTGCTTGGGACCCTGATCTTGCTAACTATGGCTACACCTTC.

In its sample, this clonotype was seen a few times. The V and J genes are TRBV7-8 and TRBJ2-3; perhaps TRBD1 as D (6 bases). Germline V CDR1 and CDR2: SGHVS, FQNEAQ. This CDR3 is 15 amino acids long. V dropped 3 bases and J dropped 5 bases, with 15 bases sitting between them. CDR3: CASSFRGVKRDTQYF. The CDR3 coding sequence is TGTGCCAGCAGCTTCAGGGGAGTAAAAAGAGATACGCAGTATTTT.

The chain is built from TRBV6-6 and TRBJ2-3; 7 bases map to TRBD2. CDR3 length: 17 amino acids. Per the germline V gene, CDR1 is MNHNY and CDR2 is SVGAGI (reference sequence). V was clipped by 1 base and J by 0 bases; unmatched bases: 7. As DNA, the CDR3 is TGTGCCAGCAGTTACTTGGGACTATTATCTAGCACAGATACGCAGTATTTT. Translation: CASSYLGLLSSTDTQYF.